This T cell receptor (beta chain) was sequenced for a study of T cell responses to AZD1222 COVID-19 vaccine. Produced via immunoSEQ multiplex PCR; TCRdb's table is partial and in-frame only. This table holds over 120,000 clones, over 90% found once. This clone was detected only once. The CDR3 loop spans 16 amino acids. V was pared by 0 bases and J by 8 bases, with 9 bases of the junction left unmatched. CDR1 is LNHNV and CDR2 is YYDKDF in the germline V gene (reference sequence). Specimen: peripheral blood, collected on day 0 of AZD1222 vaccination. V and J are TRBV15 and TRBJ2-1; 8 positions match TRBD2. This TCR came from an adult in good health. The CDR3 region is CATSRDRASGLDEQFF. DNA for the CDR3: TGTGCCACCAGCAGAGATAGGGCTAGCGGGTTAGATGAGCAGTTCTTC.